The clone carrying this TCR beta chain was recorded only once. This entry comes from a study of OX40 agonist ivuxolimab in advanced cancers. The data were produced by immunoSEQ multiplex PCR, yet TCRdb's version contains in-frame clones alone and is incomplete. The repertoire holds 65,000 to 90,000 clones, with 92% as singletons. V was shortened by 6 bases and J by 7 bases, with 15 bases between the two germline ends. Per germline, CDR1 MNHEY and CDR2 SMNVEV (reference sequence). This CDR3 contains 13 residues. The chain uses TRBV27 and TRBJ1-2; TRBD1 might be the D (5 bases). Sequenced material: CD4+ or CD8+ T cells sorted from blood, taken in a trial of the OX40 agonist ivuxolimab. The clonotype was recovered from an adult with an advanced solid tumor such as melanoma, head and neck, liver or kidney cancer. This chain's CDR3 is CASSPVRDGGYTF. CDR3 nucleotide sequence: TGTGCCAGCAGCCCCGTGAGGGACGGTGGCTACACCTTC.